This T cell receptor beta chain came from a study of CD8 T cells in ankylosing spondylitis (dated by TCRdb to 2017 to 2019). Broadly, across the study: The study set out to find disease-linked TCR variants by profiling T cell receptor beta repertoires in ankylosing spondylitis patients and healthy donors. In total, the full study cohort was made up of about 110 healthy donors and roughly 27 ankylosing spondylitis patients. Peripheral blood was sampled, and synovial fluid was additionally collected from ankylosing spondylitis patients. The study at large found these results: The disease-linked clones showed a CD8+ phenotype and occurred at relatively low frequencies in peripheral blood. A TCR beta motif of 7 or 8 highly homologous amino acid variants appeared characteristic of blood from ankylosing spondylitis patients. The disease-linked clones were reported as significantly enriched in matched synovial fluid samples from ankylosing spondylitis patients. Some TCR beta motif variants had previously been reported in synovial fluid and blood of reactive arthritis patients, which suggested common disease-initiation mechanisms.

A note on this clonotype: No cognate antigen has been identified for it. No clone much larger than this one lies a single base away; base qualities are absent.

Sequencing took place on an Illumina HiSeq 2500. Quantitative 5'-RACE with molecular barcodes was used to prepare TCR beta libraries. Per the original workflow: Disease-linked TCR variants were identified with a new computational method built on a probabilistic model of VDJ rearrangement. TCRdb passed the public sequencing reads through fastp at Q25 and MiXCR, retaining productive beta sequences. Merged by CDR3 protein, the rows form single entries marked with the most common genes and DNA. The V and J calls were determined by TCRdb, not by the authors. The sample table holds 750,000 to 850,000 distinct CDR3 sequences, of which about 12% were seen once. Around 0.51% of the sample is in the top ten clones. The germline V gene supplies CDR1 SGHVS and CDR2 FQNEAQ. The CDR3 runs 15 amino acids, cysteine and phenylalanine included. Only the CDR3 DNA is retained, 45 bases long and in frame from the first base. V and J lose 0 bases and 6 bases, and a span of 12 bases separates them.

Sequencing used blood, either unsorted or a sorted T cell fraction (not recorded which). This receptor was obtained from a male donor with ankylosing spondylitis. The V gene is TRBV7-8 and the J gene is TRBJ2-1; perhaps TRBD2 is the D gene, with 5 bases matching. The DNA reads TGTGCCAGCAGCTTAGCCCCCCGGGGTTCCAATGAGCAGTTCTTC. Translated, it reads CASSLAPRGSNEQFF.